This T cell receptor beta chain stems from a study of T cell responses to AZD1222 COVID-19 vaccine. Study-wide points: Vaccination with two AZD1222 doses was followed by a rise in Spike-specific TCR breadth and depth.

As to this clone: Antigen unknown.

Profiling relied on immunoSEQ multiplex PCR, and the TCRdb table lists in-frame clones only, not all of them. Seen here are more than 85,000 clones, around 87% observed once, and the top ten hold roughly 5%. The sample was peripheral blood, taken on day 0 of AZD1222 vaccination. The source of this sequence is an adult in good health.

CDR3 nucleotide sequence: TGTGCCAGCAGCTATTCCCGCGGGGGGGAGTATGGCTACACCTTC. Amino acid sequence: CASSYSRGGEYGYTF. The J gene is TRBJ1-2, the V gene TRBV7-2, with TRBD1 as a possible D gene (5 bases). V dropped 4 bases and J dropped 5 bases, with 17 bases sitting between them. CDR1 and CDR2 from the germline V gene are SGHTA and FQGNSA. CDR3 length equals 15 residues.